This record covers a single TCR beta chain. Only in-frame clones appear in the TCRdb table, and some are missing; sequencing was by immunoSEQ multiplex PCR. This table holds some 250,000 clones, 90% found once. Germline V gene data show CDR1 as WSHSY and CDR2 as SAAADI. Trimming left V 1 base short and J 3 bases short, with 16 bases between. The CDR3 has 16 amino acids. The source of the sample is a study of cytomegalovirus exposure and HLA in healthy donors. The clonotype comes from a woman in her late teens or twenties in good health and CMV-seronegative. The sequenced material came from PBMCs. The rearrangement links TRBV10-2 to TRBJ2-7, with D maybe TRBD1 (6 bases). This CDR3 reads CASSEFLMNRDYEQYV. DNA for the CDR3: TGCGCCAGCAGTGAGTTTCTGATGAACAGGGACTACGAGCAGTACGTC.